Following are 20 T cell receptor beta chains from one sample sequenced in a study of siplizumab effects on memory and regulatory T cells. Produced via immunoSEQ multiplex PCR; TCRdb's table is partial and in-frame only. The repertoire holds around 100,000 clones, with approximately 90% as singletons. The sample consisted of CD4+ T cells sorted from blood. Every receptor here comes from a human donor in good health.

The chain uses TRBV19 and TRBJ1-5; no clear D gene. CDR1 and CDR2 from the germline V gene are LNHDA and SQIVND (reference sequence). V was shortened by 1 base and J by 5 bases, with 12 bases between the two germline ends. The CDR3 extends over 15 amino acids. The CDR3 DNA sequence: TGTGCCAGTAGTATAGGGGCGGTGAGCCATCAGCCCCAGCATTTT. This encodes CASSIGAVSHQPQHF.

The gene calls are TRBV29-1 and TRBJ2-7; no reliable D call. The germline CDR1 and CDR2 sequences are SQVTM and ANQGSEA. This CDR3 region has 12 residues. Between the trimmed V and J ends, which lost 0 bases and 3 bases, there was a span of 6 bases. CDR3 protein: CSVEESRYEQYF. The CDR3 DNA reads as TGCAGCGTTGAAGAATCCCGCTACGAGCAGTACTTC.

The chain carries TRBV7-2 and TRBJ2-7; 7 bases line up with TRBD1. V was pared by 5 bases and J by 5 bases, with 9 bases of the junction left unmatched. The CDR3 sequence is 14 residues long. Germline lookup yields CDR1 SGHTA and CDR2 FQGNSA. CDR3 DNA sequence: TGTGCCAGCAGCCTACAGGGGCGCGGTGACGAGCAGTACTTC. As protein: CASSLQGRGDEQYF.

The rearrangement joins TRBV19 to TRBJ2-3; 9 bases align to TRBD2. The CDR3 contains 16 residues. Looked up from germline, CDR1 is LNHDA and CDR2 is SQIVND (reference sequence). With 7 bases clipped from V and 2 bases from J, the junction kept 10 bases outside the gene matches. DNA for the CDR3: TGTGCCAGTAAGGATCCTAGCGGGATAGACACAGATACGCAGTATTTT. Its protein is CASKDPSGIDTDTQYF.

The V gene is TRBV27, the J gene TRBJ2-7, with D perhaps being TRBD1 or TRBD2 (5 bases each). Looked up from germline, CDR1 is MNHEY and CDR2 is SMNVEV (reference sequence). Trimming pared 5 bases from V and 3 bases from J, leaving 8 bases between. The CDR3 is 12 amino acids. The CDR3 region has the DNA TGTGCCAGCAGTCGGGACGGCTACGAGCAGTACTTC. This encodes CASSRDGYEQYF.

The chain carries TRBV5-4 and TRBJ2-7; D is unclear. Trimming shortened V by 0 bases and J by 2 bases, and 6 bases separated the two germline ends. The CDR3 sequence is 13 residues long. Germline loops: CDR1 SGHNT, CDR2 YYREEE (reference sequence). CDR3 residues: CASSLAPTYEQYF. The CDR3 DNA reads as TGTGCCAGCAGCTTGGCGCCCACCTACGAGCAGTACTTC.

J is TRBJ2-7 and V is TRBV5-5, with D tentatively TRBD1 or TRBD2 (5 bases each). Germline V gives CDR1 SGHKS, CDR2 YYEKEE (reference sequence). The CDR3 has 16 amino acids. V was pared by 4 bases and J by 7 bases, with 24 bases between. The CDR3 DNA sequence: TGTGCCAGCAGCCGAATATCCGGGACCTCATTTCTGGAGCAGTACTTC. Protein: CASSRISGTSFLEQYF.

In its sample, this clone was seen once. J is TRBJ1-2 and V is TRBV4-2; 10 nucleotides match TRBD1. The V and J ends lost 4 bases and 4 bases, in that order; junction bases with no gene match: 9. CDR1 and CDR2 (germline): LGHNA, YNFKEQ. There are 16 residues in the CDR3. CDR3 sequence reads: CASSLRSGTGAYGYTF. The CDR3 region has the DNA TGTGCCAGCAGCCTACGCTCCGGGACAGGGGCCTATGGCTACACCTTC.

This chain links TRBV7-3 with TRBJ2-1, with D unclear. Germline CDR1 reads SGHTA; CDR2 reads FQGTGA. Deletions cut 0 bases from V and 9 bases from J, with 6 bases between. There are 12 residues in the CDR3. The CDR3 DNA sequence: TGTGCCAGCAGCTTAACGTCGGGTGAGCAGTTCTTC. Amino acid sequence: CASSLTSGEQFF.

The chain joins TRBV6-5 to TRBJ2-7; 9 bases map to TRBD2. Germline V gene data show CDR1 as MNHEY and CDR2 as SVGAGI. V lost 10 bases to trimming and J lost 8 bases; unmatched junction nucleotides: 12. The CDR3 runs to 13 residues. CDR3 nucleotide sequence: TGTGCCACAGCCCCAGCGGGAGGTTTCAAGCAGTACTTC. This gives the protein CATAPAGGFKQYF.

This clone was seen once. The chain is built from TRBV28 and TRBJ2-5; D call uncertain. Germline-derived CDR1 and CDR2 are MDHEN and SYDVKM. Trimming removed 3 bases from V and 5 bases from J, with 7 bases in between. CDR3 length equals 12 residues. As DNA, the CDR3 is TGTGCCAGCAGTTTGACGGTGGAGACCCAGTACTTC. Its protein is CASSLTVETQYF.

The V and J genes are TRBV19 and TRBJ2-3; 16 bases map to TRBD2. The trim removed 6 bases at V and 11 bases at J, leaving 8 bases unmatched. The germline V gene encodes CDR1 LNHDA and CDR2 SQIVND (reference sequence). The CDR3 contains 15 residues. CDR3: CASREAGTSGRVQYF. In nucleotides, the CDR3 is TGTGCCAGTAGAGAGGCCGGGACTAGCGGGAGGGTGCAGTATTTT. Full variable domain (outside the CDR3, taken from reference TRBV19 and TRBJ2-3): DGGITQSPKYLFRKEGQNVTLSCEQNLNHDAMYWYRQDPGQGLRLIYYSQIVNDFQKGDIAEGYSVSREKKESFPLTVTSAQKNPTAFYLCASREAGTSGRVQYFGPGTRLTVL.

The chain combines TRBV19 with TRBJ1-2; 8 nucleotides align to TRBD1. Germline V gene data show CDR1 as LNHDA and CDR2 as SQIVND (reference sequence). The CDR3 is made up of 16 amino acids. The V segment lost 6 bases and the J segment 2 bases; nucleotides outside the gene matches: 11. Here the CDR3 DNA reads TGTGCCAGTAGATGGCGAAGACAGGGGACGAACTATGGCTACACCTTC. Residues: CASRWRRQGTNYGYTF.

Written as DNA, the CDR3 is TGCGCCAGCACCGGGACTAGCGGTTACAATGAGCAGTTCTTC. This sequence encodes CASTGTSGYNEQFF. The chain recombines TRBV5-1 with TRBJ2-1; 11 bases are shared with TRBD2. V dropped 6 bases and J dropped 4; count of bases not matched to a gene: 3. The germline gives CDR1 SGHRS, CDR2 YFSETQ. The CDR3 runs to 14 residues.

CDR3 coding DNA: TGCGCCAGCGGTCTAGCGGGGAGGGGGCAAGAGACCCAGTACTTC. It codes for CASGLAGRGQETQYF. This sequence joins TRBV5-1 and TRBJ2-5, with TRBD2 matching over 9 bases. The germline V gene has CDR1 SGHRS and CDR2 YFSETQ. The V gene end was trimmed by 7 bases and the J gene end by 2 bases; junction bases not matched to a gene: 9. The CDR3 length is 15 residues. The whole variable domain, remainder taken from reference TRBV5-1 and TRBJ2-5, is KAGVTQTPRYLIKTRGQQVTLSCSPISGHRSVSWYQQTPGQGLQFLFEYFSETQRNKGNFPGRFSGRQFSNSRSEMNVSTLELGDSALYLCASGLAGRGQETQYFGPGTRLLVL.

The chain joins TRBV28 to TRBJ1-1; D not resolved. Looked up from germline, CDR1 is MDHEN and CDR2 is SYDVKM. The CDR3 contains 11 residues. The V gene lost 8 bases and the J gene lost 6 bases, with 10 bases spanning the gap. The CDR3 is CASSRHAEAFF. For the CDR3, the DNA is TGTGCCAGCTCGCGGCACGCTGAAGCTTTCTTT.

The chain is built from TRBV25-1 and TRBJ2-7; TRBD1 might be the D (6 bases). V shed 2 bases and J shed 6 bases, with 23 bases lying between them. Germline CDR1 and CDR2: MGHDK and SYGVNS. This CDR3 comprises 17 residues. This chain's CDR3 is CASSETRASSTGPEQYF. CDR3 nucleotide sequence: TGTGCCAGCAGTGAAACTAGGGCCTCGTCGACAGGTCCCGAGCAGTACTTC.

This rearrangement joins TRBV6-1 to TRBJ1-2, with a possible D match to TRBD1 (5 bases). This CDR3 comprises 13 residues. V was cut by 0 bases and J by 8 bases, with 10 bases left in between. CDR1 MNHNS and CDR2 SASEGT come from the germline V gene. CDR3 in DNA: TGTGCCAGCAGTGAAGCTCAGGGACGGGGCTACACCTTC. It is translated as CASSEAQGRGYTF.

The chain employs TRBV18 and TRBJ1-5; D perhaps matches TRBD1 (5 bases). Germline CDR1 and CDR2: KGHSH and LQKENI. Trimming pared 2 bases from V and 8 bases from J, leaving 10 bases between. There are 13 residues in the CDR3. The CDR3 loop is CASSPRLGEPQHF. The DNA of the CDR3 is TGTGCCAGCTCACCAAGGTTGGGGGAGCCCCAGCATTTT.

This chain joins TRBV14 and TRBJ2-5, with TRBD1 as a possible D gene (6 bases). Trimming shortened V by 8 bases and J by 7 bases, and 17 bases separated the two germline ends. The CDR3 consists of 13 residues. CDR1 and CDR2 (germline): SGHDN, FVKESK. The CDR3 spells CASGQTGWGTQYF. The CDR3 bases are TGTGCCAGCGGACAGACAGGCTGGGGGACCCAGTACTTC. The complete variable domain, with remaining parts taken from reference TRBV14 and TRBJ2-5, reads EAGVTQFPSHSVIEKGQTVTLRCDPISGHDNLYWYRRVMGKEIKFLLHFVKESKQDESGMPNNRFLAERTGGTYSTLKVQPAELEDSGVYFCASGQTGWGTQYFGPGTRLLVL.